This T cell receptor (beta chain) comes out of a study of PD-1 blockade in classical Hodgkin lymphoma. Study outcomes and limitations: Newly diagnosed patients had baseline TCR diversity that was reportedly lower than that of healthy donors. Causes of the repertoire differences remain undefined, possibly disease activity or prior therapy. Similar baseline diversity was found in complete responders and newly diagnosed patients.

In this sample, this clone turned up a few times. Its antigen is unidentified. TCRdb's copy holds only in-frame clones and misses some; the assay was immunoSEQ multiplex PCR. The sample comprises around 14,000 clones, 86% of which are singletons, and approximately 4.3% rests with the top ten. Trimming removed 5 bases from V and 5 bases from J, with 13 bases in between. The CDR3 runs 14 residues. Germline V gives CDR1 SGDLS, CDR2 YYNGEE. Each patient experienced a relapse that followed autologous stem cell transplantation, and brentuximab vedotin exposure varied. Patients reached a best response of complete response, partial response or progressive disease.

The rearrangement links TRBV9 to TRBJ2-2; D gene ambiguous. Specimen: peripheral blood mononuclear cells (PBMCs), collected at baseline. The sequence was collected from a human donor with classical Hodgkin lymphoma. The CDR3 DNA reads as TGTGCCAGCAGTCCCTTGGATAGTACCGGGGAGCTGTTTTTT. It is translated as CASSPLDSTGELFF. Looking up the rest from reference TRBV9 and TRBJ2-2 gives the full variable domain: DSGVTQTPKHLITATGQRVTLRCSPRSGDLSVYWYQQSLDQGLQFLIQYYNGEERAKGNILERFSAQQFPDLHSELNLSSLELGDSALYFCASSPLDSTGELFFGEGSRLTVL.